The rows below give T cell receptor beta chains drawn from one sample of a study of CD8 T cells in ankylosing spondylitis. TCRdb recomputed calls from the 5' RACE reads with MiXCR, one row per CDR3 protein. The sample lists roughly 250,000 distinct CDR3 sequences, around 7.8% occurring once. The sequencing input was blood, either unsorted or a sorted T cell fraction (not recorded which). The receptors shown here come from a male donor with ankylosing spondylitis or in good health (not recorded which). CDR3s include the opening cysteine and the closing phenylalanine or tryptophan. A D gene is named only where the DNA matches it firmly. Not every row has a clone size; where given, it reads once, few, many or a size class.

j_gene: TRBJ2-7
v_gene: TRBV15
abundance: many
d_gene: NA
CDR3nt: TGTGCCACCAGCGCCCGGGGGCCCTCCTACGAGCAGTACTTC
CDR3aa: CATSARGPSYEQYF

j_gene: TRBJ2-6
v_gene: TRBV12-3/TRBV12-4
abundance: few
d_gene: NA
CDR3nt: TGTGCCAGCAGTACAGGGCTCGGGGCCAACGTCCTGACTTTC
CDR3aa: CASSTGLGANVLTF

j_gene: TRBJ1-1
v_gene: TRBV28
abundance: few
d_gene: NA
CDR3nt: TGTGCCAGCTTAAGGGACCCGGAGGCTGAAGCTTTCTTT
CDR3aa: CASLRDPEAEAFF

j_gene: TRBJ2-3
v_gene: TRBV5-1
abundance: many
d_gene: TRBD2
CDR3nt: TGCGCCAGCAGCCCCGGACTAGCGGGATCACATACGCAGTATTTT
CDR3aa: CASSPGLAGSHTQYF

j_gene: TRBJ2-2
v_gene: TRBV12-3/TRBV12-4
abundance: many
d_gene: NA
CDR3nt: TGTGCCAGCATGAACCGGGGGGAGCTGTTTTTT
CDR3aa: CASMNRGELFF

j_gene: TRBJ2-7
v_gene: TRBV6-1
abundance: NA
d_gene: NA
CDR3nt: TGTGCCACCAGGCCGGCAGCCAGCTCCTACGAGCAGTACTTC
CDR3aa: CATRPAASSYEQYF

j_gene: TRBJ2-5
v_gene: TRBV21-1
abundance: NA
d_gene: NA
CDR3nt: TGTGCCAGCAGCCAATCGCCACCCCTGGGGGAAGAGACCCAGTACTTC
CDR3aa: CASSQSPPLGEETQYF

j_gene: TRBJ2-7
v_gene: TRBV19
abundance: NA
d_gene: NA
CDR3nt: TGTGCCAGTAGTCCACACGGGAGTAGCGGTTCCTACGAGCAGTACTTC
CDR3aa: CASSPHGSSGSYEQYF

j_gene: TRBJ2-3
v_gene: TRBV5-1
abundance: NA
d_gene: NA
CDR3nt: TGCGCCAGCAGCTTGAGGGACCAAAGTTTAGATACGCAGTATTTT
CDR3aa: CASSLRDQSLDTQYF

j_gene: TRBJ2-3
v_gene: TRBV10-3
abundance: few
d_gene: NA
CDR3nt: TGTGCCATCAGAACGGGTTACGGCACAGATACGCAGTATTTT
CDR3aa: CAIRTGYGTDTQYF

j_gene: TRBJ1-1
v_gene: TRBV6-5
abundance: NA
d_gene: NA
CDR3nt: TGTGCCAGCAGTTACTCAGGGCTCGTCCCCCATTTT
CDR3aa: CASSYSGLVPHF

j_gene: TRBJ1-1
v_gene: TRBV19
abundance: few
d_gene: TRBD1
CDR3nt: TGTGCCAGTAGTGCGACGACAGGGTTCACTGAAGCTTTCTTT
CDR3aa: CASSATTGFTEAFF

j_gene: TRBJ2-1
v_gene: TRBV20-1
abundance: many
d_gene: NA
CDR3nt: TGCAGTGCTAGAGACCCAGGGCCGGCCTACAATGAGCAGTTCTTC
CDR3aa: CSARDPGPAYNEQFF

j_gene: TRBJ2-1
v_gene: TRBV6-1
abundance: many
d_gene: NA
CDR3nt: TGTGCCAGCAGTGAAGTTCGGGCTTACAATGAGCAGTTCTTC
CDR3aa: CASSEVRAYNEQFF

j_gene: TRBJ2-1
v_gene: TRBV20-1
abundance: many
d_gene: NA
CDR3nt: TGCAGTGCTTCTCTTCGACTATCTAGGGATGAGCAGTTCTTC
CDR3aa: CSASLRLSRDEQFF

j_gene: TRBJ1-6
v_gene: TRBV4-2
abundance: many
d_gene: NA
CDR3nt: TGTGCCAGCAGGGAACAGGGACGAGGACCCCTCCACTTT
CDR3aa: CASREQGRGPLHF

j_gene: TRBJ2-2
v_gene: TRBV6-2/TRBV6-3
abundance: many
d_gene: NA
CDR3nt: TGTGCCAGCAGTTGGCAAGGACGGACCGGGGAGCTGTTTTTT
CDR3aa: CASSWQGRTGELFF

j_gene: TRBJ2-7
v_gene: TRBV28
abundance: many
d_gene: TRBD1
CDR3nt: TGTGCCAGCAGTCCGGGGGACAGGGGTTACGAGCAGTACTTC
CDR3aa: CASSPGDRGYEQYF

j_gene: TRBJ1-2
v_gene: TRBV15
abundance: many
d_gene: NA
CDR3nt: TGTGCCACCGCCGGCCCGAGAGGGGACGAAAACTATGGCTACACCTTC
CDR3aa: CATAGPRGDENYGYTF

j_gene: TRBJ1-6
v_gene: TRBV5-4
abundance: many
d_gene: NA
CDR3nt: TGTGCCAGCAGCTTGGGTGGCAGGGCCATCGAAAATTCACCCCTCCACTTT
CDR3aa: CASSLGGRAIENSPLHF

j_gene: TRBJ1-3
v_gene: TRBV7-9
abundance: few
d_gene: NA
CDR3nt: TGTGCCAGCAGCCTTACAGGGTTTAGGGGAAACACCATATATTTT
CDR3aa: CASSLTGFRGNTIYF

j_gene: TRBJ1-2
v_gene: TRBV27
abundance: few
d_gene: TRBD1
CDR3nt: TGTGCCAGCAGTTCACGACAGGGCTATGGCTACACCTTC
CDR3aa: CASSSRQGYGYTF

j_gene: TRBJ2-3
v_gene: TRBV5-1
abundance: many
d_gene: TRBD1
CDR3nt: TGCGCCAGCAGCTTGGACAGGGGCAGAGATACGCAGTATTTT
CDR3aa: CASSLDRGRDTQYF

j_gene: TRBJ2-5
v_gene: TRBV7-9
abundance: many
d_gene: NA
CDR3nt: TGTGCCAGCAGCTTATTAGGAGTAGAGACCCAGTACTTC
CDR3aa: CASSLLGVETQYF

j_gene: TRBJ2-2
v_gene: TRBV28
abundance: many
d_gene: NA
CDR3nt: TGTGCCAGCAGTCCCTATGGAGCAGCTCCCGGGGAGCTGTTTTTT
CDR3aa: CASSPYGAAPGELFF

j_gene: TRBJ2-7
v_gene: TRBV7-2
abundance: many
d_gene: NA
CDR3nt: TGTGCCAGCAGCTTATCTTTAGGGGCCTCCTACGAGCAGTACTTC
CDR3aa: CASSLSLGASYEQYF

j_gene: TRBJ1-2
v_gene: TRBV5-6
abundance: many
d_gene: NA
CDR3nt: TGTGCCAGCACCGGAAGCGGGGTCTCCTATGGCTACACCTTC
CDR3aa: CASTGSGVSYGYTF

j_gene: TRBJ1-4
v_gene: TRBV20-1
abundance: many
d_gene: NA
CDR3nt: TGCAGTGCTAGAGATTTGTGGGGGGGGGAAAAACTGTTTTTT
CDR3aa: CSARDLWGGEKLFF

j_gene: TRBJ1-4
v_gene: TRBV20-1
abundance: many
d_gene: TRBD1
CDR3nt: TGCAGTGCTAGAGATGGGACAGGGGAGGAAAAACTGTTTTTT
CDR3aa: CSARDGTGEEKLFF

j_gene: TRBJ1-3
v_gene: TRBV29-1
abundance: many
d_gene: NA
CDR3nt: TGCAGCGTCCGGAAAGGGTCTGGAAACACCATATATTTT
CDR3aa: CSVRKGSGNTIYF

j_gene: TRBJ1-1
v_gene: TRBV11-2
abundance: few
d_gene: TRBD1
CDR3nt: TGTGCCAGCAGCTTAGATGCAGGGGGCACCGTGAACACTGAAGCTTTCTTT
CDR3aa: CASSLDAGGTVNTEAFF

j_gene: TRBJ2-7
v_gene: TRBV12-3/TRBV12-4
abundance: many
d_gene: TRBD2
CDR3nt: TGTGCCAGCAGTACTCCGGGACTAGCGTACGAGCAGTACTTC
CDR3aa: CASSTPGLAYEQYF

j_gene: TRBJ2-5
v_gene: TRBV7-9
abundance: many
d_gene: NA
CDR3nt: TGTGCCAGCAGCCGCACATGGGACTTACAAGAGACCCAGTACTTC
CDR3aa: CASSRTWDLQETQYF

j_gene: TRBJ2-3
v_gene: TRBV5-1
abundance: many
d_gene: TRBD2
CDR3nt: TGCGCCAGCAGTTCACCAGCGGGAGTGGGTAGCACAGATACGCAGTATTTT
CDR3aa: CASSSPAGVGSTDTQYF

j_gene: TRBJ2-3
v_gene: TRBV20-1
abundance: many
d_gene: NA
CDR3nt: TGCAGTGCTGGAGGGGTCCCAGATACGCAGTATTTT
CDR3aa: CSAGGVPDTQYF

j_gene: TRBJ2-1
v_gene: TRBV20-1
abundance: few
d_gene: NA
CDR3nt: TGCAGTGCTAGAGGGAGGGCGGTCAATGAGCAGTTCTTC
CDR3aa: CSARGRAVNEQFF

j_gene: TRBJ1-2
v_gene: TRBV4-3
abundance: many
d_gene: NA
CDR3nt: TGCGCCAGCAATCCGGGGCGGAAATCCAACTATGGCTACACCTTC
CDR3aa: CASNPGRKSNYGYTF

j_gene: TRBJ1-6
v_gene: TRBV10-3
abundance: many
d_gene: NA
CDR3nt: TGTGCCATCAGTGAGAGTAGGAGGCTCGGGTCACCCCTCCACTTT
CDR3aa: CAISESRRLGSPLHF

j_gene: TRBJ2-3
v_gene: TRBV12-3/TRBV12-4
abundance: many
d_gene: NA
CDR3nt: TGTGCCAGCAGTGGGAACGCAGATACGCAGTATTTT
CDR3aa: CASSGNADTQYF

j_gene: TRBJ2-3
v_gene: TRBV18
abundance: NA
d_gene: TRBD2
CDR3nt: TGTGCCAGCTCACCCCTAGCGGGAGCGACAGATACGCAGTATTTT
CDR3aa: CASSPLAGATDTQYF